The sequence of this T cell receptor beta chain was determined in a study of OX40 agonist ivuxolimab in advanced cancers. In the study overall: Mean age approximately 59 years, range 23 to 79; around 80% male. Findings and caveats of the study: There were also nonresponders showing low normalized T-cell clonal expansion. With doses of 0.1 to 3.0 mg/kg, CD4+ and CD8+ blood T cells had undergone clonal expansion by week 6. CD8+ T cells (on average) carried more expanded clones than CD4+ T cells.

This clone appeared a few times. Its antigen is currently unknown. CDR1 is SEHNR, CDR2 FQNEAQ, per germline (reference sequence). The germline V and J ends were trimmed by 8 bases and 8 bases, with 18 bases remaining between them. The CDR3 covers 13 residues. Sequencing was performed with immunoSEQ multiplex PCR; in TCRdb, only in-frame clones are kept and a portion is missing. The sample records tens of thousands of clones, around 88% being singletons. Sequencing was performed on CD4+ or CD8+ T cells sorted from blood, taken in a trial of the OX40 agonist ivuxolimab. The sequence came from an adult with an advanced solid tumor such as melanoma, head and neck, liver or kidney cancer. The rearrangement links TRBV7-9 to TRBJ1-1; D uncertain. CDR3 protein: CASSPVLDHEAFF. The DNA of the CDR3 is TGTGCCAGCTCCCCGGTCTTGGACCACGAAGCTTTCTTT.